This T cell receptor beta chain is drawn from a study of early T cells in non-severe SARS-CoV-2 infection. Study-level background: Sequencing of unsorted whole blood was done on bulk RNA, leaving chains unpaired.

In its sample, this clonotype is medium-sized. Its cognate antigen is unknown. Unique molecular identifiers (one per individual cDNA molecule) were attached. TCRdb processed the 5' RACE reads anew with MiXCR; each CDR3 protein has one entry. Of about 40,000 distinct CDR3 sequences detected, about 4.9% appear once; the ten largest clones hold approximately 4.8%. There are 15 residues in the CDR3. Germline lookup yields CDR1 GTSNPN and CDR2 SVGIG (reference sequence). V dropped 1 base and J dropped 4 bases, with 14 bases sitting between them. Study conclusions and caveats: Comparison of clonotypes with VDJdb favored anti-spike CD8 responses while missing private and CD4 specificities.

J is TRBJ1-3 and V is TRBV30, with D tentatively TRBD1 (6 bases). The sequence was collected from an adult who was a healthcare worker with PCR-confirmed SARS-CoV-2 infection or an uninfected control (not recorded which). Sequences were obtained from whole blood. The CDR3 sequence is CAWSGEGGFGNTIYF. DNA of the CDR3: TGTGCCTGGAGTGGCGAGGGGGGGTTCGGAAACACCATATATTTT.